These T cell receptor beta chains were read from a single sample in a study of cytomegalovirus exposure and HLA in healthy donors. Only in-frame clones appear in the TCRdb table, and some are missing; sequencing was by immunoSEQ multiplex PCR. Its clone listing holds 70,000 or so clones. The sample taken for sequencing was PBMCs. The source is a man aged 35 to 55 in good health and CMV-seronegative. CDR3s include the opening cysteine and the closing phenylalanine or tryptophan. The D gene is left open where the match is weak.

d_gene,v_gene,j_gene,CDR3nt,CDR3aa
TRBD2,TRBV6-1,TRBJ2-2,TGTGCCAGCACTTTGACTAGCGGGGCAGACGGGGAGCTGTTTTTT,CASTLTSGADGELFF
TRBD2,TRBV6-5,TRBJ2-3,TGTGCCAGCAGCGGACTAGCAGGTCTGGCAGATACGCAGTATTTT,CASSGLAGLADTQYF
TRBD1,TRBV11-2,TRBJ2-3,TGTGCCAGCAGCTTACTTGGACAGGGCAAGGCAGATACGCAGTATTTT,CASSLLGQGKADTQYF
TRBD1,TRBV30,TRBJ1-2,TGTGCCTGGAGTGGGACAGGGCTGATCTATGGCTACACCTTC,CAWSGTGLIYGYTF
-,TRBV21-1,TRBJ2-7,TGTGCCAGCAGCAACGGCAGGGACAGGTACACCCCCTACGAGCAGTACTTC,CASSNGRDRYTPYEQYF
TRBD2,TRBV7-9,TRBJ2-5,TGTGCCAGCAGCTTAGACATAGCGGGGCGATACCAAGAGACCCAGTACTTC,CASSLDIAGRYQETQYF
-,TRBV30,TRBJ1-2,TGTGCCGGAGGGAGTCACTATGGCTACACCTTC,CAGGSHYGYTF
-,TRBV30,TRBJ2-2,TGTGCTGCCTTACGCCGGACTGAGGTATCCGGGGAGCTGTTTTTT,CAALRRTEVSGELFF
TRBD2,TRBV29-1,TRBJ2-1,TGCAGCGTTGAACGCGGACTAGATCGGTTCTTC,CSVERGLDRFF
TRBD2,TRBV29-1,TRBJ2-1,TGCAGCGTTCGACGGGGGACTAGCGGGTACGGGTACAATGAGCAGTTCTTC,CSVRRGTSGYGYNEQFF
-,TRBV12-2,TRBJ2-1,TGTGCAAGTCGCTCAGACAGGGTCAATGAGCAGTTCTTC,CASRSDRVNEQFF
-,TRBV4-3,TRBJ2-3,TGCGCCAGCAGCCTGGAGTTTAGCACAGATACGCAGTATTTT,CASSLEFSTDTQYF